The 21 T cell receptor beta chains given below trace back to one sample, sequenced in a study of blood T cell repertoires in COVID-19. Sequenced by immunoSEQ multiplex PCR; TCRdb stores in-frame clones only, minus some. The sample shows some 140,000 clones, more than 65% of them seen only once. The specimen was peripheral blood. Source of these receptors: a man older than 75 with acute or convalescent COVID-19.

The chain employs TRBV28 and TRBJ2-5; 10 bases map to TRBD1. V gave up 5 bases and J gave up 5 bases; unmatched junction bases: 8. The CDR3 loop spans 15 amino acids. Germline CDR1 reads MDHEN; CDR2 reads SYDVKM. CDR3 residues: CASSPWTGGVETQYF. CDR3 nucleotide sequence: TGTGCCAGCAGTCCCTGGACAGGGGGTGTCGAGACCCAGTACTTC. Together with reference TRBV28 and TRBJ2-5, the CDR3 gives the full variable domain: DVKVTQSSRYLVKRTGEKVFLECVQDMDHENMFWYRQDPGLGLRLIYFSYDVKMKEKGDIPEGYSVSREKKERFSLILESASTNQTSMYLCASSPWTGGVETQYFGPGTRLLVL.

V gene TRBV19 combines with J gene TRBJ1-2; 9 positions match TRBD1. V trimming: 8 bases; J trimming: 3 bases; junction bases outside the gene matches: 13. Germline assignment: CDR1 LNHDA and CDR2 SQIVND (reference sequence). The CDR3 loop spans 16 amino acids. CDR3 sequence (DNA): TGTGCCAGTGCGCCGGGACAGGGCAGAAGATACTATGGCTACACCTTC. The encoded protein is CASAPGQGRRYYGYTF. The full variable domain, its missing parts supplied by reference TRBV19 and TRBJ1-2, is DGGITQSPKYLFRKEGQNVTLSCEQNLNHDAMYWYRQDPGQGLRLIYYSQIVNDFQKGDIAEGYSVSREKKESFPLTVTSAQKNPTAFYLCASAPGQGRRYYGYTFGSGTRLTVV.

The chain links TRBV18 to TRBJ2-3, with a weak D call TRBD2 (6 bases). The length of the CDR3 is 14 residues. Germline values: CDR1 KGHSH, CDR2 LQKENI. V was trimmed by 4 bases and J by 2 bases, leaving 10 bases between them. The CDR3 DNA reads TGTGCCAGCTCACGCGGGGCCCACACAGATACGCAGTATTTT. Residues: CASSRGAHTDTQYF. Complete variable domain (other parts from reference TRBV18 and TRBJ2-3): NAGVMQNPRHLVRRRGQEARLRCSPMKGHSHVYWYRQLPEEGLKFMVYLQKENIIDESGMPKERFSAEFPKEGPSILRIQQVVRGDSAAYFCASSRGAHTDTQYFGPGTRLTVL.

The chain carries TRBV6-6 and TRBJ2-5; 10 nucleotides agree with TRBD1. The V segment lost 5 bases and the J segment 5 bases; nucleotides outside the gene matches: 8. The CDR3 is 15 amino acids. CDR1 MNHNY and CDR2 SVGAGI come from the germline V gene (reference sequence). Written as DNA, the CDR3 is TGTGCCAGCAGTAAGCCGGGACAGGGGACGGAGACCCAGTACTTC. Translating gives CASSKPGQGTETQYF.

The chain recombines TRBV5-4 with TRBJ1-3; D not certain. The CDR3 consists of 14 residues. Trimming took off 4 bases at V and 0 bases at J, with 8 bases between the two ends. Germline CDR1 reads SGHNT; CDR2 reads YYREEE (reference sequence). The CDR3 here is CASSGGLSGNTIYF. The CDR3 DNA reads TGTGCCAGCAGCGGCGGTCTCTCTGGAAACACCATATATTTT. The whole variable domain, filled in from reference TRBV5-4 and TRBJ1-3, reads ETGVTQSPTHLIKTRGQQVTLRCSSQSGHNTVSWYQQALGQGPQFIFQYYREEENGRGNFPPRFSGLQFPNYSSELNVNALELDDSALYLCASSGGLSGNTIYFGEGSWLTVV.

A few counts support this clone. The rearrangement joins TRBV27 to TRBJ1-1, with 11 bases identical to TRBD1. V was pared by 6 bases and J by 7 bases, with 7 bases of the junction left unmatched. The CDR3 has 14 amino acids. Germline loops: CDR1 MNHEY, CDR2 SMNVEV (reference sequence). The CDR3, as DNA: TGTGCCAGCAGGTGGACAGGGGGCCGCGATGAAGCTTTCTTT. Its protein is CASRWTGGRDEAFF.

The chain is built from TRBV16 and TRBJ1-2, with D possibly TRBD1 on 5 matching bases. The CDR3 length is 14 residues. Trimming cost V 2 bases and J 2 bases, with 9 bases left between them. Germline CDR1 and CDR2: KGHSY and FQNENV. CDR3 loop: CASSQKTVNYGYTF. As DNA, the CDR3 is TGTGCCAGCAGCCAAAAGACAGTCAACTATGGCTACACCTTC. Together with reference TRBV16 and TRBJ1-2, the CDR3 gives the full variable domain: GEEVAQTPKHLVRGEGQKAKLYCAPIKGHSYVFWYQQVLKNEFKFLISFQNENVFDETGMPKERFSAKCLPNSPCSLEIQATKLEDSAVYFCASSQKTVNYGYTFGSGTRLTVV.

The J gene is TRBJ1-2, the V gene TRBV28, with D possibly being TRBD1 (6 bases). Germline V gives CDR1 MDHEN, CDR2 SYDVKM. V was clipped by 8 bases and J by 6 bases, with 22 bases between them. The CDR3 has 15 residues. In DNA, the CDR3 is TGTGCCAGCGATGACACTTCAAGGGGGAGACATGGCTACACCTTC. Its translation is CASDDTSRGRHGYTF.

This chain connects TRBV7-2 to TRBJ1-6; D ambiguous. V lost 5 bases to trimming and J lost 5 bases, with 13 bases between them. The CDR3 extends over 15 amino acids. CDR1 SGHTA and CDR2 FQGNSA come from the germline V gene. The CDR3 protein is CASSPIGVNNSPLHF. The CDR3 coding sequence is TGTGCCAGCAGCCCTATCGGGGTAAATAATTCACCCCTCCACTTT.

V gene TRBV7-2 combines with J gene TRBJ2-2, with 10 bases aligning to TRBD1. The J segment lost 7 bases and the V segment lost 5 bases, leaving 7 bases of the junction unmatched. Germline loops: CDR1 SGHTA, CDR2 FQGNSA. The CDR3 length is 15 residues. In DNA form, the CDR3 reads TGTGCCAGCAGCCCGACAGGGGGCGCGGGCGGGGAGCTGTTTTTT. Its protein product is CASSPTGGAGGELFF. The complete variable domain, with remaining parts taken from reference TRBV7-2 and TRBJ2-2, reads GAGVSQSPSNKVTEKGKDVELRCDPISGHTALYWYRQSLGQGLEFLIYFQGNSAPDKSGLPSDRFSAERTGGSVSTLTIQRTQQEDSAVYLCASSPTGGAGGELFFGEGSRLTVL.

The chain employs TRBV15 and TRBJ2-1, with 9 bases fitting TRBD2. Germline V gene lookup returns CDR1 LNHNV and CDR2 YYDKDF (reference sequence). The CDR3 contains 15 residues. Losses at the gene ends were 4 bases for V and 0 bases for J; bases not matched to a gene: 1. CDR3 region: CATSISGSSYNEQFF. In DNA form, the CDR3 reads TGTGCCACCAGCATTAGCGGGAGCTCCTACAATGAGCAGTTCTTC.

This chain joins TRBV5-8 and TRBJ2-2, with TRBD2 as a possible D gene (7 bases). The CDR3 length is 16 residues. Trimming left V 4 bases short and J 5 bases short, with 18 bases between. In germline, CDR1 is SGHTS, CDR2 YDEGEE. The chain's CDR3 is CASSLRSGGVTGELFF. As DNA, the CDR3 is TGTGCCAGCAGCCTCCGTTCGGGGGGCGTTACCGGGGAGCTGTTTTTT.

V and J are TRBV7-3 and TRBJ1-2, with unresolved D. The CDR3 runs to 13 residues. Germline CDR1 reads SGHTA; CDR2 reads FQGTGA. V lost 2 bases to trimming and J lost 0 bases, with 4 bases between them. The DNA for the CDR3 is TGTGCCAGCAGCTTACAGGCTAACTATGGCTACACCTTC. It codes for CASSLQANYGYTF.

The rearrangement links TRBV4-1 to TRBJ1-5; no clear D. V lost 0 bases and J lost 3, with 9 bases in between. This CDR3 spans 15 amino acids. Germline V gene sequence: CDR1 MGHRA, CDR2 YSYEKL. The CDR3, as DNA: TGCGCCAGCAGCCAAGACAGAGACTACAATCAGCCCCAGCATTTT. This gives the protein CASSQDRDYNQPQHF.

This chain connects TRBV4-2 to TRBJ2-7, with TRBD2 as a possible D gene (6 bases). The germline V and J ends were trimmed by 3 bases and 0 bases, with 12 bases remaining between them. Germline V gene data show CDR1 as LGHNA and CDR2 as YNFKEQ. This CDR3 comprises 15 residues. The CDR3 DNA follows: TGTGCCAGCAGCCAGGGCGGGGCCAGCTCCTACGAGCAGTACTTC. Amino acid sequence: CASSQGGASSYEQYF.

This clone was seen a few times. The V call is TRBV4-1, the J call TRBJ2-2, with D possibly being TRBD2 (5 bases). CDR3 length: 17 amino acids. Trimming took off 0 bases at V and 4 bases at J, with 15 bases between the two ends. Germline V gene lookup returns CDR1 MGHRA and CDR2 YSYEKL. CDR3 nucleotides: TGCGCCAGCAGCCAAGATAGAAGCAGGACTCTCACCGGGGAGCTGTTTTTT. It is translated as CASSQDRSRTLTGELFF.

The genes are TRBV6-2 or TRBV6-3 and TRBJ2-3; 7 bases are shared with TRBD1. Germline V CDR1 and CDR2: MNHEY, SVGEGT. The length of the CDR3 is 14 residues. V was clipped by 4 bases and J by 2 bases; unmatched bases: 3. The CDR3 bases are TGTGCCAGCAGTTTGGACAGGTCCACAGATACGCAGTATTTT. The encoded protein is CASSLDRSTDTQYF.

The chain carries TRBV3-1 (or the pseudogene TRBV3-2) and TRBJ2-1; 10 bases fit TRBD1. The J segment lost 8 bases and the V segment lost 4 bases, leaving 8 bases of the junction unmatched. The CDR3 is 15 residues long. CDR1 and CDR2 from the germline V gene are LGHDT and YNNKEL (reference sequence). The chain's CDR3 is CASSRRGTGEYEQFF. Here the CDR3 DNA reads TGTGCCAGCAGCCGAAGGGGGACAGGGGAGTATGAGCAGTTCTTC.

The chain is built from TRBV28 and TRBJ1-6, with D perhaps TRBD1 (5 bases). The CDR3 loop spans 18 amino acids. V was clipped by 5 bases and J by 0 bases, with 17 bases between them. Germline CDR1 is MDHEN and CDR2 is SYDVKM. This CDR3 reads CASSPRKTASSYNSPLHF. The CDR3 coding sequence is TGTGCCAGCAGTCCCCGAAAGACAGCCAGCTCCTATAATTCACCCCTCCACTTT.

This clone is a singleton in its sample. The V and J genes are TRBV5-6 and TRBJ2-7, with D perhaps matching TRBD1 (6 bases). The CDR3 sequence is 13 residues long. V dropped 0 bases and J dropped 4 bases, with 8 bases sitting between them. CDR1 and CDR2 from the germline V gene are SGHDT and YYEEEE. The CDR3 region has the DNA TGTGCCAGCAGCTTGGATAGGGGGTACGAGCAGTACTTC. Translation gives CASSLDRGYEQYF.

This sequence joins TRBV18 and TRBJ1-5, with 10 bases aligning to TRBD1. The V and J ends lost 3 bases and 4 bases, in that order; junction bases with no gene match: 3. Germline CDR1 reads KGHSH; CDR2 reads LQKENI. This CDR3 region has 15 residues. The CDR3 here is CASSPGQGTNQPQHF. CDR3 nucleotides: TGTGCCAGCTCACCGGGACAGGGGACGAATCAGCCCCAGCATTTT.